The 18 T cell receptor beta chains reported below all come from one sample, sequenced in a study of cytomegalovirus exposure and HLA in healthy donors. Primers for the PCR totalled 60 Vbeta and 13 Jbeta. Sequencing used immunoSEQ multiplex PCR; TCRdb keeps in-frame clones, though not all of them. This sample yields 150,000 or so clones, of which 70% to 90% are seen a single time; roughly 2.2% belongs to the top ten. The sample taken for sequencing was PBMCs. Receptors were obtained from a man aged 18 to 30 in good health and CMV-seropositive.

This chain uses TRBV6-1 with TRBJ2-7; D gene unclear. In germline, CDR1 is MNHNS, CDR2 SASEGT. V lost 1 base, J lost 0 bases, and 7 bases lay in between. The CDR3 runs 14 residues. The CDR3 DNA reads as TGTGCCAGCAGTGAAGTGGCTCCCTCCTACGAGCAGTACTTC. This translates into CASSEVAPSYEQYF.

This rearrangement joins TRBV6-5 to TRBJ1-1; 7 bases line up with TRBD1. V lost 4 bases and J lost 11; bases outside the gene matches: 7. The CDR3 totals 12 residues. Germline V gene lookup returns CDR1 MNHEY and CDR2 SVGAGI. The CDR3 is CASSFTTGNAFF. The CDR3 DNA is TGTGCCAGCAGTTTTACGACAGGGAACGCTTTCTTT.

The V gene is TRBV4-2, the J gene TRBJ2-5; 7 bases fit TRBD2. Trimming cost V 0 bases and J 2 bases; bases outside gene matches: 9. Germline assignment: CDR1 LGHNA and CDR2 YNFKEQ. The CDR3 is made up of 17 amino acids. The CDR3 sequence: CASSQEWAGEMQETQYF. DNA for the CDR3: TGTGCCAGCAGCCAAGAGTGGGCGGGGGAGATGCAAGAGACCCAGTACTTC.

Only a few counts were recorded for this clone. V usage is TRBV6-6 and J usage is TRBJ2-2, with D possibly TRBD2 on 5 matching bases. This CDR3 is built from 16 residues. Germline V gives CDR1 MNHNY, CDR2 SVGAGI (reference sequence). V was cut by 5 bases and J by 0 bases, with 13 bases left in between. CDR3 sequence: CASSPRGGPNTGELFF. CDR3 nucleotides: TGTGCCAGCAGTCCCCGTGGAGGACCGAACACCGGGGAGCTGTTTTTT.

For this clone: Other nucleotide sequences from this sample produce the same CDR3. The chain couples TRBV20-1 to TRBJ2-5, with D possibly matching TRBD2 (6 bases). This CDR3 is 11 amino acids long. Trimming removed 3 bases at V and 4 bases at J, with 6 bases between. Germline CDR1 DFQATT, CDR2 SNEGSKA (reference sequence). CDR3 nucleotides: TGCAGTGCTAGGGGGGGAGAGACCCAGTACTTC. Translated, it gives CSARGGETQYF.

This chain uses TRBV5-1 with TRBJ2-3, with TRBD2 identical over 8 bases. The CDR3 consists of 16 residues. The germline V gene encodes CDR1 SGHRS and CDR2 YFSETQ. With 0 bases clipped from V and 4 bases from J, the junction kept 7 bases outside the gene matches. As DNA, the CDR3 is TGCGCCAGCAGCTTGGTGGCGGGGGGTGTCGCAGATACGCAGTATTTT. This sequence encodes CASSLVAGGVADTQYF.

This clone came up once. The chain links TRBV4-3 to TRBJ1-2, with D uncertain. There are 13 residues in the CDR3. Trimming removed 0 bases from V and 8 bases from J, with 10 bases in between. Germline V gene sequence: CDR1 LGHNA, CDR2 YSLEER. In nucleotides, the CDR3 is TGCGCCAGCAGCCAAGATTGGGCAGACGGCTACACCTTC. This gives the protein CASSQDWADGYTF.

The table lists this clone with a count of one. DNA for the CDR3: TGTGCCAGCAGCTTGGGACTAGCGGGGGGCCTTTACGAGCAGTACTTC. Its protein is CASSLGLAGGLYEQYF. The chain has TRBV5-5 and TRBJ2-7; 13 nucleotides line up with TRBD2. This CDR3 spans 16 amino acids. V shed 0 bases and J 4 bases; nucleotides not matched to a gene: 4. The germline CDR1 and CDR2 sequences are SGHKS and YYEKEE (reference sequence). Variable domain in full (rest from reference TRBV5-5 and TRBJ2-7): DAGVTQSPTHLIKTRGQQVTLRCSPISGHKSVSWYQQVLGQGPQFIFQYYEKEERGRGNFPDRFSARQFPNYSSELNVNALLLGDSALYLCASSLGLAGGLYEQYFGPGTRLTVT.

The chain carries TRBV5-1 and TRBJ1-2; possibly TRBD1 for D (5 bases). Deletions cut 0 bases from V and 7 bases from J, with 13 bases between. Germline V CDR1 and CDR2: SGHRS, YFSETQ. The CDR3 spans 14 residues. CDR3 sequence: CASSLGLGEVGYTF. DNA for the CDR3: TGCGCCAGCAGCTTGGGCTTGGGGGAGGTTGGCTACACCTTC.

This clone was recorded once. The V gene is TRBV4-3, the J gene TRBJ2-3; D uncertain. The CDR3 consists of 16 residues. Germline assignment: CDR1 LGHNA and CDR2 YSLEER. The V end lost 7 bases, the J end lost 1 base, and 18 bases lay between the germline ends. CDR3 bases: TGCGCCAGCAAAGCAAGTTCGATCGGTCGCACAGATACGCAGTATTTT. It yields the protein CASKASSIGRTDTQYF.

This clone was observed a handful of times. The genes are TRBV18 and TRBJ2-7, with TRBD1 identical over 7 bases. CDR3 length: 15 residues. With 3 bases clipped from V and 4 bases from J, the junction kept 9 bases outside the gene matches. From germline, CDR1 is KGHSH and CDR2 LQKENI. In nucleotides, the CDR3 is TGTGCCAGCTCACCTGAACAGGGGAACCAGTACGAGCAGTACTTC. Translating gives CASSPEQGNQYEQYF.

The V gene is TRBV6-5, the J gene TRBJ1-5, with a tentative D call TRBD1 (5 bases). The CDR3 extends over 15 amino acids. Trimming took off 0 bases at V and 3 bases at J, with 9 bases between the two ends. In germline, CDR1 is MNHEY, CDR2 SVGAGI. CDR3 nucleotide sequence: TGTGCCAGCAGTTACTCAGGGGTTCCCAATCAGCCCCAGCATTTT. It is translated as CASSYSGVPNQPQHF.

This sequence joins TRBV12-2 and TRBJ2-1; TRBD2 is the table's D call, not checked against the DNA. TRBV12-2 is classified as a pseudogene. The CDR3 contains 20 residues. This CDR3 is CASRLSPFPAGGLPYNEQFF. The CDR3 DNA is TGTGCAAGTCGCTTATCTCCTTTCCCCGCGGGGGGGCTTCCCTACAATGAGCAGTTCTTC.

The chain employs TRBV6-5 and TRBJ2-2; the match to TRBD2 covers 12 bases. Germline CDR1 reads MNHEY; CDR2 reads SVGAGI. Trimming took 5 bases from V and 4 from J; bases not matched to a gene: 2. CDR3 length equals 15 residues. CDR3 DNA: TGTGCCAGCAGTGCTAGCGGGGGGGCCACCGGGGAGCTGTTTTTT. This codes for CASSASGGATGELFF.

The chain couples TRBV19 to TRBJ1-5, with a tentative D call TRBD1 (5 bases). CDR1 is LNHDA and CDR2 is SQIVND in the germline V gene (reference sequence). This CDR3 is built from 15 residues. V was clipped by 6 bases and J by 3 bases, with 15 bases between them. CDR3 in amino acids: CASSGGPGYNQPQHF. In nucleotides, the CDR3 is TGTGCCAGTAGCGGGGGACCGGGATACAATCAGCCCCAGCATTTT.

CDR3 DNA: TGTGCCAGCAGTCCACACAGTAGTAATCAGCCCCAGCATTTT. This translates into CASSPHSSNQPQHF. The V and J genes are TRBV27 and TRBJ1-5, with D uncertain. Germline CDR1 is MNHEY and CDR2 is SMNVEV (reference sequence). V was shortened by 5 bases and J by 4 bases, with 12 bases between the two germline ends. The CDR3 length is 14 residues.

The CDR3 nucleotides are TGCGCCAGCAGCCCTCGGGACTCGGGTGAGCAGTTCTTC. Its protein is CASSPRDSGEQFF. The V call is TRBV4-1, the J call TRBJ2-1; the D gene is possibly TRBD2 (6 bases). CDR1 is MGHRA, CDR2 YSYEKL, per germline. V lost 4 bases and J 9 bases, leaving 13 bases between the germline ends. The CDR3 extends over 13 amino acids.

CDR3 sequence (DNA): TGTGCCAGCTCATCGGCAGGGCTGGACACCATATATTTT. Amino acids: CASSSAGLDTIYF. The chain carries TRBV18 and TRBJ1-3; possible D gene TRBD1, 5 bases. Trimming stripped 5 bases from V and 8 bases from J, with 13 bases between. Germline V gene data show CDR1 as KGHSH and CDR2 as LQKENI. This CDR3 has 13 amino acids.